The subject of this entry is one T cell receptor beta chain. No antigen is known for it. Because the CDR3 is missing its conserved closing phenylalanine or tryptophan, this is likely a read error. No cell sorting was done before RNA was extracted from the tissue. With V trimmed by 5 bases and J by 8 bases, 9 bases remained unmatched. The CDR3 totals 16 residues. Looked up from germline, CDR1 is MNHEY and CDR2 is SVGEGT. The data were taken from a study of tumor and adjacent non-tumor tissue in lung cancer. The study, taken as a whole, reports: In normal lung, the top 100 clones were significantly more dominant than in tumor. Shorter survival was associated with higher TCR diversity in tumors. Tumor tissue had significantly higher TCR diversity than normal lung.

The library came from three nested PCR rounds adapted from ARM-PCR protocols. MiXCR, applied by TCRdb to the multiplex PCR reads, yields one record per CDR3 protein. The sample has roughly 120,000 distinct CDR3 sequences, approximately 84% seen once. V usage is TRBV6-2 or TRBV6-3 and J usage is TRBJ2-1; 13 bases map to TRBD2. This TCR came from a man between 65 and 85 years old with non-small cell lung cancer. Sequencing was carried out using lung tumor tissue. The CDR3 region is CASSSTSGGAVHEQFI. The DNA for the CDR3 is TGTGCCAGCAGTAGTACTAGCGGGGGGGCGGTCCATGAGCAGTTCATC.